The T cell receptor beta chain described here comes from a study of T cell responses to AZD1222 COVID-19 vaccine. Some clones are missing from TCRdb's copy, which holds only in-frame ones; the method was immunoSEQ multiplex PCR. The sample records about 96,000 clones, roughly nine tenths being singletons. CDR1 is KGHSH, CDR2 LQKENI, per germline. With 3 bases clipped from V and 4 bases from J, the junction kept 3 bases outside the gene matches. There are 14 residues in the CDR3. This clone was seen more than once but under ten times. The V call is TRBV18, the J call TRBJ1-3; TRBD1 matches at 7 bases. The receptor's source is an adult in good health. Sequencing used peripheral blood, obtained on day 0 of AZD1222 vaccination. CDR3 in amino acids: CASSPLTGGNTIYF. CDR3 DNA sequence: TGTGCCAGCTCACCCTTGACAGGGGGAAACACCATATATTTT.